Given below is one TCR beta chain in context. The sample originates from a study of blood T cell repertoires in COVID-19. Overall study: The United States, Italy and Spain supplied acute and convalescent COVID-19 samples.

Study processing details: How many nucleated cells were present was estimated from reference gene primer amplification. Assay: immunoSEQ multiplex PCR; the TCRdb copy retains only in-frame clones and omits some. That table furnishes V, J and clone size, whereas the DNA furnished D and trimming. The sample carries about 100,000 clones, about 80% recorded once. The sample was peripheral blood. The clonotype originates from a man aged 70 or older with active or convalescent COVID-19.

CDR3 sequence (DNA): TGCGCCAGCAGCTTGGTCAGTAAAGAGACCCAGTACTTC. Translation: CASSLVSKETQYF. The chain employs TRBV5-1 and TRBJ2-5; no clear D. The V gene's germline CDR1 is SGHRS and CDR2 YFSETQ. Trimming stripped 0 bases from V and 3 bases from J, with 6 bases between. This CDR3 is built from 13 residues.